The next 25 T cell receptor beta chains were all read from a single sample in a study of cytomegalovirus exposure and HLA in healthy donors. This PCR relied on a set of 60 Vbeta primers and 13 Jbeta primers. Profiling relied on immunoSEQ multiplex PCR, and the TCRdb table lists in-frame clones only, not all of them. The data contain 75,000 to 90,000 clones, over 60% of them singletons. What was sequenced was PBMCs. Receptors originate from a woman in her thirties or forties in good health and CMV-seropositive.

V and J are TRBV30 and TRBJ1-5, with D possibly being TRBD1 (5 bases). Germline-derived CDR1 and CDR2 are GTSNPN and SVGIG (reference sequence). The V end lost 2 bases, the J end lost 5 bases, and 10 bases lay between the germline ends. The CDR3 is 13 residues long. CDR3 sequence: CAWSTRGDQPQHF. The CDR3 DNA reads TGTGCCTGGAGTACAAGGGGTGATCAGCCCCAGCATTTT.

The J gene is TRBJ1-1, the V gene TRBV6-5; D is possibly TRBD1 (6 bases). Germline assignment: CDR1 MNHEY and CDR2 SVGAGI. The CDR3 extends over 14 amino acids. V dropped 6 bases and J dropped 1 base, with 12 bases sitting between them. CDR3 sequence (DNA): TGTGCCAGCAGACAGCAGGGGACGAACACTGAAGCTTTCTTT. Amino acids: CASRQQGTNTEAFF.

The chain has TRBV30 and TRBJ2-5, with 10 bases fitting TRBD2. The ends lost 0 bases at V and 1 base at J; junction bases unmatched: 5. This CDR3 comprises 16 residues. Germline V gene data show CDR1 as GTSNPN and CDR2 as SVGIG (reference sequence). The CDR3 DNA is TGTGCCTGGAGTGTAAGAGCGGGGGGGCTCCAAGAGACCCAGTACTTC. Translation gives CAWSVRAGGLQETQYF.

The V gene is TRBV11-2, the J gene TRBJ1-2; D might be TRBD1 (5 bases). Germline assignment: CDR1 SGHAT and CDR2 FQNNGV. Trimming took off 5 bases at V and 2 bases at J, with 9 bases between the two ends. There are 13 residues in the CDR3. In nucleotides, the CDR3 is TGTGCCAGCAGCGAGAGGACAAACTATGGCTACACCTTC. Protein product: CASSERTNYGYTF.

This sequence joins TRBV20-1 and TRBJ1-1; no clear D. The germline CDR1 and CDR2 sequences are DFQATT and SNEGSKA (reference sequence). There are 9 residues in the CDR3. V shed 4 bases and J shed 11 bases, with 8 bases lying between them. The DNA of the CDR3 is TGCAGTGCTACCCCAGCGGCTTTCTTT. It yields the protein CSATPAAFF.

The chain uses TRBV6-1 and TRBJ1-2, with 7 bases aligning to TRBD1. Germline CDR1 reads MNHNS; CDR2 reads SASEGT. V lost 6 bases to trimming and J lost 5 bases; unmatched junction nucleotides: 9. The CDR3 length is 14 residues. CDR3 nucleotides: TGTGCCAGCAGCGTACCACAGGGGAGTTATGGCTACACCTTC. Residues: CASSVPQGSYGYTF.

The rearrangement joins TRBV4-3 to TRBJ1-2, with no clear D. The CDR3 covers 15 residues. The ends were cut back, 1 base at V and 5 bases at J, with 14 bases in the middle. CDR1 is LGHNA, CDR2 YSLEER, per germline. The CDR3 is CASSQGPTVKYGYTF. CDR3 bases: TGCGCCAGCAGCCAAGGTCCAACGGTAAAATATGGCTACACCTTC.

The rearrangement uses TRBV4-1 and TRBJ2-1; D remains unclear. Trimming left V 4 bases short and J 9 bases short, with 13 bases between. The CDR3 contains 13 residues. The germline gives CDR1 MGHRA, CDR2 YSYEKL. CDR3 DNA sequence: TGCGCCAGCAGCCTGCTAACCTCTGGTGAGCAGTTCTTC. As protein: CASSLLTSGEQFF.

The V and J genes are TRBV9 and TRBJ1-2; 7 positions agree with TRBD1. The V and J ends lost 4 bases and 8 bases, in that order; junction bases with no gene match: 11. Germline CDR1 is SGDLS and CDR2 is YYNGEE. CDR3 length equals 14 residues. CDR3 amino acids: CASSSQEGARGYTF. The DNA of the CDR3 is TGTGCCAGCAGCTCACAGGAGGGGGCGCGGGGCTACACCTTC. Supplemented by reference TRBV9 and TRBJ1-2, the full variable domain reads DSGVTQTPKHLITATGQRVTLRCSPRSGDLSVYWYQQSLDQGLQFLIQYYNGEERAKGNILERFSAQQFPDLHSELNLSSLELGDSALYFCASSSQEGARGYTFGSGTRLTVV.

This clone came up a few times. The chain couples TRBV4-2 to TRBJ2-1; unclear D gene. V lost 2 bases to trimming and J lost 6 bases, with 11 bases between them. The CDR3 extends over 14 amino acids. Germline V CDR1 and CDR2: LGHNA, YNFKEQ. CDR3: CASSQLDGSNEQFF. The DNA of the CDR3 is TGTGCCAGCAGCCAACTAGACGGCTCCAATGAGCAGTTCTTC.

Details on this clone: Compared with germline, one end of the junction differs, possibly owing to a read error. This sample includes further DNA sequences coding for the same CDR3. The chain uses TRBV27 and TRBJ1-2; D ambiguous. Germline V gene lookup returns CDR1 MNHEY and CDR2 SMNVEV (reference sequence). This CDR3 is 13 amino acids long. In nucleotides, the CDR3 is TGCGCCAGCAGTTCGGGTTTGAACTATGGCTACACCTTC. This translates into CASSSGLNYGYTF.

J is TRBJ1-3 and V is TRBV29-1; D is uncertain. This CDR3 has 15 residues. Germline V CDR1 and CDR2: SQVTM, ANQGSEA. Deletions cut 4 bases from V and 0 bases from J, with 13 bases between. CDR3 protein: CSVVGGEGSGNTIYF. CDR3 bases: TGCAGCGTTGTAGGCGGTGAGGGCTCTGGAAACACCATATATTTT.

This rearrangement joins TRBV5-4 to TRBJ2-7; TRBD1 is a possible D gene (5 bases). The V end lost 6 bases, the J end lost 3 bases, and 16 bases lay between the germline ends. Per the germline V gene, CDR1 is SGHNT and CDR2 is YYREEE (reference sequence). The CDR3 is made up of 14 amino acids. This CDR3 reads CASKPDNLDYEQYF. Written as DNA, the CDR3 is TGTGCCAGCAAACCGGACAATCTCGACTACGAGCAGTACTTC. Full variable domain (outside the CDR3, taken from reference TRBV5-4 and TRBJ2-7): ETGVTQSPTHLIKTRGQQVTLRCSSQSGHNTVSWYQQALGQGPQFIFQYYREEENGRGNFPPRFSGLQFPNYSSELNVNALELDDSALYLCASKPDNLDYEQYFGPGTRLTVT.

The chain employs TRBV19 and TRBJ1-5; tentative D call: TRBD1 (5 bases). Germline V lookup: CDR1 LNHDA, CDR2 SQIVND (reference sequence). The CDR3 runs to 15 residues. V was pared by 1 base and J by 10 bases, with 17 bases between. The CDR3 is CASSIGLSPGGPQHF. The CDR3 nucleotides are TGTGCCAGTAGTATAGGTTTGTCCCCCGGGGGACCCCAGCATTTT.

The chain links TRBV11-3 to TRBJ1-2, with D possibly being TRBD1 (6 bases). The germline CDR1 and CDR2 sequences are SGHNT and YENEEA. The CDR3 loop spans 16 amino acids. V lost 6 bases to trimming and J lost 2 bases, with 19 bases between them. The CDR3 coding sequence is TGTGCCAGCAGGGGTTGGGGGGGGCGAGGGAACTATGGCTACACCTTC. It specifies CASRGWGGRGNYGYTF.

This clone appeared a few times. Germline and junction disagree at one end, which may indicate a read error. The gene calls are TRBV7-8 and TRBJ1-4; tentatively, D is TRBD1 (5 bases). Per germline, CDR1 SGHVS and CDR2 FQNEAQ. This CDR3 comprises 13 residues. CDR3 bases: TGTGCCAGCAGTTTAGACAGATATGAAAAACTGTTTTTT. Its protein is CASSLDRYEKLFF.

The chain links TRBV19 to TRBJ2-7; possible D gene TRBD1, 7 bases. In germline, CDR1 is LNHDA, CDR2 SQIVND (reference sequence). This CDR3 is built from 11 residues. Trimming left V 8 bases short and J 6 bases short, with 11 bases between. CDR3 residues: CASSQGGEQYF. The CDR3 coding sequence is TGTGCCAGTTCTCAGGGGGGCGAGCAGTACTTC. Drawing the rest from reference TRBV19 and TRBJ2-7, the complete variable domain is DGGITQSPKYLFRKEGQNVTLSCEQNLNHDAMYWYRQDPGQGLRLIYYSQIVNDFQKGDIAEGYSVSREKKESFPLTVTSAQKNPTAFYLCASSQGGEQYFGPGTRLTVT.

The rearrangement joins TRBV2 to TRBJ2-5; 7 bases agree with TRBD2. In germline, CDR1 is SNHLY, CDR2 FYNNEI. V trimming: 4 bases; J trimming: 4 bases; junction bases outside the gene matches: 9. The CDR3 has 15 residues. The CDR3 nucleotides read TGTGCCAGCAGTGCCTCTAGCGGTGGGGGAGAGACCCAGTACTTC. Its translation is CASSASSGGGETQYF.

This clone has just one count. The chain recombines TRBV7-8 with TRBJ1-5; 7 bases map to TRBD1. The CDR3 totals 16 residues. Per germline, CDR1 SGHVS and CDR2 FQNEAQ. Losses at the gene ends were 5 bases for V and 2 bases for J; bases not matched to a gene: 9. The CDR3 sequence: CASSQTGWGGNQPQHF. CDR3 in DNA: TGTGCCAGCAGCCAGACAGGGTGGGGTGGCAATCAGCCCCAGCATTTT.

This clone was counted only a few times. The CDR3 loop is CSPSPKTENQPQHF. As DNA, the CDR3 is TGCAGCCCGTCCCCCAAGACAGAAAATCAGCCCCAGCATTTT. The chain combines TRBV29-1 with TRBJ1-5, with D perhaps TRBD1 (5 bases). CDR1 is SQVTM and CDR2 is ANQGSEA in the germline V gene. V was trimmed by 8 bases and J by 4 bases, leaving 18 bases between them. This CDR3 has 14 amino acids.

The gene calls are TRBV30 and TRBJ2-2, with 11 positions matching TRBD1. Germline values: CDR1 GTSNPN, CDR2 SVGIG (reference sequence). The CDR3 extends over 15 amino acids. V gave up 1 base and J gave up 3 bases; unmatched junction bases: 1. DNA of the CDR3: TGTGCCTGGAGTGGGGACAGGGGGTACACCGGGGAGCTGTTTTTT. This sequence encodes CAWSGDRGYTGELFF.

The rearrangement uses TRBV5-1 and TRBJ2-1; 7 bases line up with TRBD2. Trimming cost V 0 bases and J 8 bases; bases outside gene matches: 5. This CDR3 region has 14 residues. CDR1 and CDR2 (germline): SGHRS, YFSETQ. The chain's CDR3 is CASSLAVGGDEQFF. The DNA for the CDR3 is TGCGCCAGCAGCTTGGCTGTGGGGGGGGATGAGCAGTTCTTC.

V gene TRBV10-1 combines with J gene TRBJ2-3, with 12 positions matching TRBD2. The CDR3 covers 16 residues. Germline-derived CDR1 and CDR2 are WNHNN and SYGVQD (reference sequence). The V segment lost 6 bases and the J segment 6 bases; nucleotides outside the gene matches: 10. The CDR3 DNA follows: TGCGCCAGCAGCACGACTAGCGGGGGCCAAGGGGATACGCAGTATTTT. This gives the protein CASSTTSGGQGDTQYF.

The chain links TRBV29-1 to TRBJ1-1, with D perhaps TRBD1 (6 bases). CDR1 is SQVTM and CDR2 is ANQGSEA in the germline V gene. Between the trimmed V and J ends, which lost 6 bases and 5 bases, there was a span of 7 bases. The CDR3 contains 10 residues. CDR3 region: CSVRGTEAFF. The CDR3 bases are TGCAGCGTCAGGGGAACTGAAGCTTTCTTT.

This clone showed up just a few times. The chain links TRBV5-1 to TRBJ2-2, with TRBD1 matching over 7 bases. The CDR3 extends over 17 amino acids. V trimming: 4 bases; J trimming: 1 base; junction bases outside the gene matches: 10. Germline lookup yields CDR1 SGHRS and CDR2 YFSETQ. The CDR3 DNA reads as TGCGCCAGCAGCCTTAAACCGGGACAGATGAACACCGGGGAGCTGTTTTTT. This codes for CASSLKPGQMNTGELFF.